The 5 T cell receptor beta chains reported below all come from one sample, sequenced in a study of blood T cell repertoires in COVID-19. The protocol was immunoSEQ multiplex PCR, while the TCRdb copy is restricted to in-frame clones and leaves out a portion. The profile shows about 300,000 clones, about 91% of them singletons. Source material: peripheral blood. Receptors originate from a woman aged 25 to 45 with COVID-19, enrolled during active disease.

This clone has a single count. The chain uses TRBV4-3 and TRBJ1-1, with TRBD1 matching over 9 bases. The V and J ends lost 0 bases and 5 bases, in that order; junction bases with no gene match: 4. CDR3 size: 15 residues. From germline, CDR1 is LGHNA and CDR2 YSLEER. CDR3 in amino acids: CASSQEGQGGTEAFF. CDR3 in DNA: TGCGCCAGCAGCCAAGAGGGACAGGGTGGGACTGAAGCTTTCTTT.

The chain has TRBV6-6 and TRBJ1-5, with TRBD1 matching 8 bases. V lost 5 bases, J lost 7 bases, and 10 bases stayed unmatched. The CDR3 sequence is 15 residues long. The germline V gene encodes CDR1 MNHNY and CDR2 SVGAGI (reference sequence). This CDR3 is CASSLGQGLDQPQHF. CDR3 nucleotides: TGTGCCAGCAGTCTCGGACAGGGTTTAGACCAGCCCCAGCATTTT.

The chain recombines TRBV2 with TRBJ1-6; D might be TRBD1 (6 bases). This CDR3 has 14 amino acids. Germline V gene data show CDR1 as SNHLY and CDR2 as FYNNEI. Trimming shortened V by 3 bases and J by 7 bases, and 10 bases separated the two germline ends. CDR3 nucleotides: TGTGCCAGCAGTGAGCCAGGGGACAATTCACCCCTCCACTTT. Encoded protein: CASSEPGDNSPLHF. Using reference TRBV2 and TRBJ1-6 for the parts outside the CDR3, the full variable domain is EPEVTQTPSHQVTQMGQEVILRCVPISNHLYFYWYRQILGQKVEFLVSFYNNEISEKSEIFDDQFSVERPDGSNFTLKIRSTKLEDSAMYFCASSEPGDNSPLHFGNGTRLTVT.

J is TRBJ1-2 and V is TRBV19; TRBD1 aligns across 9 bases. Germline values: CDR1 LNHDA, CDR2 SQIVND (reference sequence). V was pared by 3 bases and J by 2 bases, with 4 bases of the junction left unmatched. This CDR3 has 15 residues. CDR3 sequence reads: CASSIRTGENYGYTF. CDR3 in DNA: TGTGCCAGTAGTATTCGGACAGGGGAAAACTATGGCTACACCTTC.

The rearrangement uses TRBV7-7 and TRBJ2-1, with 9 bases matching TRBD2. The CDR3 runs to 18 residues. The germline V gene encodes CDR1 SSHAT and CDR2 FNYEAQ (reference sequence). V lost 1 base and J lost 0; bases outside the gene matches: 7. CDR3 nucleotides: TGTGCCAGCAGCTTAGGAGCGGGGGGTCACCCCTCCTACAATGAGCAGTTCTTC. Protein product: CASSLGAGGHPSYNEQFF.